Sequencing of this T cell receptor beta chain was carried out in a study of vaccination and CD4 T cells after COVID-19. Treatment meaning: approximately nine-day PBMC culture with coronavirus spike peptide pools or control peptides (ViraFEST assay). The Oncomine TCR Beta short-read assay was what sequenced the DNA obtained from cultured CD4+ T cells. TCRdb reprocessed the PCR reads with MiXCR, giving one entry per CDR3 protein. The table has about 20,000 distinct CDR3 sequences, around 53% seen once. In this sample, this clonotype turned up once. What it binds is not known. The specimen sequenced was CD4+ T cells from blood, cultured in vitro. This TCR was recovered from a human donor who had recovered from COVID-19.

In DNA form, the CDR3 reads TGCGCCAGCAGCCAACCGGACAAGTCCTACGAGCAGTACTTC. It encodes CASSQPDKSYEQYF. This rearrangement joins TRBV5-1 to TRBJ2-7, with D possibly matching TRBD1 (5 bases). The germline gives CDR1 SGHRS, CDR2 YFSETQ. V was shortened by 4 bases and J by 1 base, with 12 bases between the two germline ends. The CDR3 is made up of 14 amino acids.